Described below is a single T cell receptor beta chain sequence and its context. Its specificity is not known. This record comes from a study of early T cells in non-severe SARS-CoV-2 infection. Study background: From unsorted whole blood, bulk RNA was sequenced, and the chains remained unpaired.

J lost 0 bases, V lost 7 bases, and 6 bases had no gene match. Germline values: CDR1 WSHSY, CDR2 SAAADI. This CDR3 spans 15 amino acids. Tagging with unique molecular identifiers was applied to individual cDNA molecules. TCRdb analysed the 5' RACE reads with MiXCR anew, one entry per CDR3 protein. The data hold some 58,000 distinct CDR3 sequences, with over 9% observed a single time. General study points: Matches to VDJdb favored anti-spike CD8 responses and missed private and CD4 specificities.

The TCR comes from an adult who was a healthcare worker with PCR-confirmed SARS-CoV-2 infection or an uninfected control (not recorded which). This specimen consisted of whole blood, obtained at baseline. V is TRBV10-2 and J is TRBJ2-1; 7 nucleotides align to TRBD2. The CDR3 bases are TGCGCCAGCACTAGAGCGGGGAGCTCCTACAATGAGCAGTTCTTC. Its protein is CASTRAGSSYNEQFF.